The rows below give T cell receptor beta chains drawn from one sample of a study of T-cell memory formation after mild COVID-19. TCRdb called the 5' RACE reads again in MiXCR, with one record for every CDR3 protein. The sample lists 250,000 or so distinct CDR3 sequences, approximately 19% occurring once. The sample comprised PBMCs or a T cell subset sorted from them (not recorded which). The receptor source for this set is a man in his late teens or twenties who had mild COVID-19 (a few samples of this study predate the infection). Cell type and time point are not known. CDR3s include the opening cysteine and the closing phenylalanine or tryptophan. A D gene is named only where the DNA matches it firmly. Clone size is given for some rows only: seen once, a few or many times, or a class if the clone is expanded.

D gene	V gene	clone size	J gene	CDR3 DNA	CDR3 protein
.	TRBV24-1	few	TRBJ2-2	TGTGCCACCAGTACGTCTGTCACGAACACCGGGGAGCTGTTTTTT	CATSTSVTNTGELFF
.	TRBV9	.	TRBJ1-1	TGTGCCAGCAGCGCAAGAATAGACAGCACTGAAGCTTTCTTT	CASSARIDSTEAFF
TRBD1	TRBV30	.	TRBJ2-3	TGTGCCTGGGAGGTAACAGGGGCTACGCAGTATTTT	CAWEVTGATQYF
.	TRBV11-2	.	TRBJ1-4	TGTGCCAGCAGCTTTTCGGTGGGGAGGGAAAAACTGTTTTTT	CASSFSVGREKLFF
TRBD2	TRBV10-3	many	TRBJ2-3	TGTGCCATCAGTGGTACTAGCGGGTCTCCAGATACGCAGTATTTT	CAISGTSGSPDTQYF
.	TRBV7-9	.	TRBJ1-2	TGTGCCAGCAGCAGAAGCCCCACCGATTATGGCTACACCTTC	CASSRSPTDYGYTF
TRBD2	TRBV4-3	many	TRBJ2-1	TGCGCCAGCAGCCAAGAGCCAGCGGGGGTATTAAAGCAGTTCTTC	CASSQEPAGVLKQFF
.	TRBV7-9	few	TRBJ2-5	TGTGCCAGCAGCTCCCCCGGTTATAGCCAGGAGACCCAGTACTTC	CASSSPGYSQETQYF
.	TRBV5-4	.	TRBJ2-3	TGTGCCAGCAGCTTGGCAGGGGCTACGCAGTATTTT	CASSLAGATQYF
.	TRBV7-6	few	TRBJ2-5	TGTGCCAGCAGCCGAGTCCGCCAAGAGACCCAGTACTTC	CASSRVRQETQYF
.	TRBV4-3	few	TRBJ1-4	TGCGCCAGCAGCCAATTAGCGGGGGGCCTTGAAAAACTGTTTTTT	CASSQLAGGLEKLFF
.	TRBV5-1	few	TRBJ2-2	TGCGCCAGCAGCGTAGGGACACACCAGATGAACACCGGGGAGCTGTTTTTT	CASSVGTHQMNTGELFF
.	TRBV18	few	TRBJ2-2	TGTGCCAGCTCACAATTGGAGAACACCGGGGAGCTGTTTTTT	CASSQLENTGELFF
TRBD1	TRBV6-5	few	TRBJ2-5	TGTGCCAGCAGGTCTACAGGGGGCCAAGAGACCCAGTACTTC	CASRSTGGQETQYF
.	TRBV12-3/TRBV12-4	few	TRBJ2-5	TGTGCCAGCAGTTTAGCGCTGATAGCGAACTCGAAAGAGACCCAGTACTTC	CASSLALIANSKETQYF
TRBD1	TRBV20-1	.	TRBJ1-1	TGCAGTGCTAGGTGGGGGACAGGGTCGTGGACTGAAGCTTTCTTT	CSARWGTGSWTEAFF
TRBD1	TRBV29-1	few	TRBJ2-7	TGCAGCGTTATGACAGGGTCCGGCTACGAGCAGTACTTC	CSVMTGSGYEQYF
.	TRBV29-1	many	TRBJ2-7	TGCAGCGTTGAGACCGGGGAGGTTTACGAGCAGTACTTC	CSVETGEVYEQYF
.	TRBV3-1	.	TRBJ2-5	TGTGCCAGCAGCCAGGGGAGGCGGGAGACCCAGTACTTC	CASSQGRRETQYF
TRBD1	TRBV2	many	TRBJ1-6	TGTGCCAGCACACCTGGGGGGACAGATAATTCACCCCTCCACTTT	CASTPGGTDNSPLHF
.	TRBV2	.	TRBJ2-1	TGTGCCAGCAACATTAGAAGGATCGATGAGCAGTTCTTC	CASNIRRIDEQFF
.	TRBV28	few	TRBJ1-6	TGTGCCAGCAGCCTCCCAACAGGAAAATCACCCCTCCACTTT	CASSLPTGKSPLHF
.	TRBV12-3/TRBV12-4	few	TRBJ1-1	TGTGCCAGCAGTTGGGCAGAGAACACTGAAGCTTTCTTT	CASSWAENTEAFF
.	TRBV2	.	TRBJ1-5	TGTGCCAGCAGGGGTCTTAGCAATCAGCCCCAGCATTTT	CASRGLSNQPQHF
.	TRBV25-1	.	TRBJ1-4	TGTGCCAGCGGGGAGACAGCAACTAATGAAAAACTGTTTTTT	CASGETATNEKLFF
TRBD1	TRBV4-2	once	TRBJ2-2	TGTGCCAGCAGCTCGGCACAGGGGGCGCGGAGCACCGGGGAGCTGTTTTTT	CASSSAQGARSTGELFF
.	TRBV9	few	TRBJ1-1	TGTGCCAGCAGCGTAGGGTTGCACTCCGGCGAAGCTTTCTTT	CASSVGLHSGEAFF
TRBD1	TRBV18	few	TRBJ2-3	TGTGCCAGCTCACCTGGACAGGGGGATACGCAGTATTTT	CASSPGQGDTQYF
.	TRBV14	few	TRBJ1-6	TGTGCCAGCAGCCAGTCCCGGTATTCACCCCTCCACTTT	CASSQSRYSPLHF